This T cell receptor beta chain is drawn from a study of shared clonotypes between healthy human individuals. In the study overall: CD8 memory received one plate per donor, CD8 naive two, CD4 memory three and CD4 naive three. Whole-study findings and limits: Having only a few donors restricted how much genetic and exposure-history diversity was captured. Clonotypes shared by all four sorted-subset donors had higher generation probabilities than non-shared clonotypes.

The authors distributed each subset's genomic DNA evenly over several immunoSEQ plates. Data came from immunoSEQ multiplex PCR; TCRdb stores just in-frame clones and leaves some out. This table has 2 million to 3 million clones, 93% appearing once. Germline V lookup: CDR1 SGHNT, CDR2 YYREEE (reference sequence). Between the trimmed V and J ends, which lost 4 bases and 1 base, there was a span of 9 bases. CDR3 length: 14 amino acids. Concerning this clone itself: Its target is unknown. The identical CDR3 is also encoded by other nucleotide sequences in the sample.

The chain recombines TRBV5-4 with TRBJ1-3; D is unresolved. What was sequenced was naive CD4+ T cells from PBMCs. Subset noted: CD45RA+ positively selected. This TCR came from a man aged 18-30 years in good health. Some clones in this sample may be carry-over from other donors' samples. Written as DNA, the CDR3 is TGTGCCAGCAGCGCCGGTACGTCTGGAAACACCATATATTTT. Amino acids: CASSAGTSGNTIYF.